Listed below are T cell receptor beta chains from one sample, sequenced in a study of T cell changes during pregnancy in multiple sclerosis. Method: immunoSEQ multiplex PCR; TCRdb's copy keeps in-frame clones and lacks some. The sample gives 60,000 to 65,000 clones, over 80% of which show up once; around 2.5% is in the top ten. This sample comprised peripheral blood, obtained in the first trimester of pregnancy. Every receptor here comes from a female donor with multiple sclerosis, enrolled in a pregnancy study. Each CDR3 is given without its conserved first and last residue.

CDR3 protein	V gene	J gene
AISGHKNTEAF	TRBV10-3	TRBJ1-1
SVVRGDTQY	TRBV20-1	TRBJ2-3
ASSNPKGERGPYYEQY	TRBV2	TRBJ2-7
ASSAAPGQNTDTQY	TRBV7-9	TRBJ2-3
ASSLSGRTGNEQF	TRBV11-3	TRBJ2-1
ASSPTSRKYNEQF	TRBV7-9	TRBJ2-1
ASSQWLFTGLFNTDTQY	TRBV4-1	TRBJ2-3
ASSLGSDTTNYGYT	TRBV5-1	TRBJ1-2
ASSIGGRKRAEQY	TRBV19	TRBJ2-7
ASSDQEGGVSQY	TRBV6-1	TRBJ2-5
ASSETGEAF	TRBV11-2	TRBJ1-1
ASSEGGMPTDTQY	TRBV2	TRBJ2-3
ASSRLPGQGTYEQY	TRBV7-2	TRBJ2-7
ASSAGSLSNQPQH	TRBV9	TRBJ1-5
ASSVETGPEPEAF	TRBV9	TRBJ1-1
ASSRDRGDTEAF	TRBV6-4	TRBJ1-1
ASRGPGTSAYISDTQY	TRBV2	TRBJ2-3
ASSLGGAQPQH	TRBV27	TRBJ1-5
ATRQGLHNSPLH	TRBV15	TRBJ1-6
ASSSSGSDNEQF	TRBV2	TRBJ2-1
ASSSRLSGVTGELF	TRBV27	TRBJ2-2
ASSETQGLRTDTQY	TRBV9	TRBJ2-3
ASSLDGTSGSAY	TRBV7-2	TRBJ2-7
ASSLQRSSGANVLT	TRBV2	TRBJ2-6
ASSSLGAGTDTQY	TRBV13	TRBJ2-3
SVEVGLAGAGHEQY	TRBV29-1	TRBJ2-7
ASSEDFNGGELF	TRBV6-1	TRBJ2-2
ASSLVWSTPYEQY	TRBV11-3	TRBJ2-7
ASSLSGTSGIFMNEQF	TRBV27	TRBJ2-1
ASRPTVSGNTIY	TRBV2	TRBJ1-3
AWSDDVMRQRTDTQY	TRBV30	TRBJ2-3
ASSTGQGDEKLF	TRBV11-1	TRBJ1-4
SVAPGIEAF	TRBV29-1	TRBJ1-1
SASRGIEAF	TRBV20-1	TRBJ1-1
ASSRDFYNEQF	TRBV4-1	TRBJ2-1
ASSEQGFGGYT	TRBV2	TRBJ1-2
ASSLTPPRAGKETQY	TRBV7-2	TRBJ2-5
ASSQGTADGYT	TRBV4-1	TRBJ1-2
ATTAAGLNTEAF	TRBV5-5	TRBJ1-1
AWSVALRAIY	TRBV30	TRBJ1-3
ASSPPGSSGRLETQY	TRBV5-1	TRBJ2-5
ASSLVAGRTDTQY	TRBV5-1	TRBJ2-3
ASSVDPVSYEQY	TRBV9	TRBJ2-7
ASSHGAKAGGLGNEQF	TRBV4-3	TRBJ2-1
ASSRRGPPHGYT	TRBV28	TRBJ1-2
ASSFGRSYEQY	TRBV7-6	TRBJ2-7
ASTMGQSNTEAF	TRBV7-9	TRBJ1-1
ASRQRTGTNNEQF	TRBV27	TRBJ2-1
SAFLGGPF	TRBV20-1	TRBJ1-4
ASSSPTGRAF	TRBV7-9	TRBJ1-1